The rows below give T cell receptor beta chains drawn from one sample of a study of T cells in Graves' hyperthyroidism and ophthalmopathy. A single record per CDR3 protein comes from TCRdb applying MiXCR to the multiplex PCR reads. The top ten clones hold 15% of a sample with roughly 700,000 distinct CDR3 sequences, 15% to 20% of them seen once. Sequencing was done on a sample of blood. The source is a man in his fifties with Graves' hyperthyroidism. CDR3s include the opening cysteine and the closing phenylalanine or tryptophan. The D gene is left open where the match is weak. Only part of the rows carry a size: once, few, many, or a class if the clone is expanded.

v_gene: TRBV7-9; d_gene: TRBD2; abundance: -; j_gene: TRBJ2-1; CDR3aa: CASSSSGTSVQEQFF; CDR3nt: TGCGCCAGCAGCTCCTCCGGGACTAGTGTTCAGGAGCAGTTCTTC
v_gene: TRBV28; d_gene: -; abundance: many; j_gene: TRBJ2-7; CDR3aa: CAILSGGGYYEQYF; CDR3nt: TGTGCCATCCTGTCAGGAGGAGGCTACTACGAGCAGTACTTC
v_gene: TRBV19; d_gene: TRBD2; abundance: -; j_gene: TRBJ2-7; CDR3aa: CASNPGTSGYSLGYEQYF; CDR3nt: TGTGCCAGTAACCCCGGGACTAGCGGCTACTCCCTAGGGTACGAGCAGTACTTC
v_gene: TRBV7-9; d_gene: -; abundance: -; j_gene: TRBJ2-3; CDR3aa: CASSFQSYSSTDTQYF; CDR3nt: TGTGCCAGCAGCTTCCAAAGTTATTCTAGCACAGATACGCAGTATTTT
v_gene: TRBV24-1; d_gene: -; abundance: -; j_gene: TRBJ2-1; CDR3aa: CATSDSGSLNEQFF; CDR3nt: TGTGCCACCAGTGATTCGGGCAGCCTCAATGAGCAGTTCTTC
v_gene: TRBV19; d_gene: TRBD1; abundance: -; j_gene: TRBJ2-2; CDR3aa: CATSELTGVFLLNTGELFF; CDR3nt: TGTGCCACTAGCGAGTTGACAGGGGTCTTCCTCCTGAACACCGGGGAGCTGTTTTTT
v_gene: TRBV10-1; d_gene: -; abundance: -; j_gene: TRBJ2-7; CDR3aa: CASSENQLGVRLNHEQYF; CDR3nt: TGCGCCAGCAGTGAGAATCAACTAGGGGTGAGGTTGAACCATGAGCAGTACTTC
v_gene: TRBV7-8; d_gene: -; abundance: few; j_gene: TRBJ1-5; CDR3aa: CASSPWADLSNQPQHF; CDR3nt: TGTGCCAGCAGCCCCTGGGCAGACCTTAGCAATCAGCCCCAGCATTTT
v_gene: TRBV15; d_gene: TRBD1; abundance: few; j_gene: TRBJ1-5; CDR3aa: CATSRTQGSRNQPQHF; CDR3nt: TGTGCCACCAGCAGAACACAGGGGTCTCGCAATCAGCCCCAGCATTTT
v_gene: TRBV19; d_gene: -; abundance: few; j_gene: TRBJ1-1; CDR3aa: CASSIWQGSWLNTEAFF; CDR3nt: TGTGCCAGTAGTATTTGGCAGGGGAGTTGGTTGAACACTGAAGCTTTCTTT
v_gene: TRBV19; d_gene: -; abundance: -; j_gene: TRBJ2-7; CDR3aa: CASSMAYSYEQYF; CDR3nt: TGTGCCAGTAGTATGGCCTATTCCTACGAGCAGTACTTC
v_gene: TRBV6-5; d_gene: -; abundance: few; j_gene: TRBJ2-1; CDR3aa: CASSYNTATSYNEQFF; CDR3nt: TGTGCCAGCAGTTACAACACAGCGACCTCCTACAATGAGCAGTTCTTC
v_gene: TRBV3-1; d_gene: -; abundance: many; j_gene: TRBJ1-1; CDR3aa: CASSPRARGGEAFF; CDR3nt: TGTGCCAGCAGCCCTCGGGCCCGCGGCGGTGAAGCTTTCTTT
v_gene: TRBV29-1; d_gene: -; abundance: -; j_gene: TRBJ2-7; CDR3aa: CSANGGTYEQYF; CDR3nt: TGCAGCGCGAATGGAGGCACCTACGAGCAGTACTTC
v_gene: TRBV12-3/TRBV12-4; d_gene: TRBD1; abundance: few; j_gene: TRBJ2-7; CDR3aa: CASSFIGTGLDEQYF; CDR3nt: TGTGCCAGCAGTTTTATAGGGACAGGGTTGGACGAGCAGTACTTC
v_gene: TRBV19; d_gene: TRBD1; abundance: many; j_gene: TRBJ1-1; CDR3aa: CASSMRDRAAEAFF; CDR3nt: TGTGCCAGTAGTATGCGGGACAGAGCCGCTGAAGCTTTCTTT
v_gene: TRBV5-1; d_gene: -; abundance: many; j_gene: TRBJ2-7; CDR3aa: CASSLGLNYEQYF; CDR3nt: TGCGCCAGCAGCCTCGGACTGAATTACGAGCAGTACTTC
v_gene: TRBV7-2; d_gene: -; abundance: many; j_gene: TRBJ1-2; CDR3aa: CASSLSFGGDYGYTF; CDR3nt: TGTGCCAGCAGTTTGTCCTTTGGGGGAGACTATGGCTACACCTTC
v_gene: TRBV9; d_gene: TRBD2; abundance: -; j_gene: TRBJ2-5; CDR3aa: CASSVGTSGRQETQYF; CDR3nt: TGTGCCAGCAGCGTAGGGACTAGCGGAAGACAAGAGACCCAGTACTTC
v_gene: TRBV5-5; d_gene: TRBD2; abundance: -; j_gene: TRBJ2-2; CDR3aa: CASSSLAGGTTGELFF; CDR3nt: TGTGCCAGCAGCTCCTTAGCGGGAGGAACAACCGGGGAGCTGTTTTTT
v_gene: TRBV5-1; d_gene: TRBD2; abundance: many; j_gene: TRBJ2-7; CDR3aa: CASSLGAGDGYEQYF; CDR3nt: TGCGCCAGCAGCTTGGGAGCGGGAGACGGGTACGAGCAGTACTTC
v_gene: TRBV6-2/TRBV6-3; d_gene: -; abundance: -; j_gene: TRBJ1-1; CDR3aa: CASRLRRQLNTEAFF; CDR3nt: TGTGCCAGCAGGCTCAGGCGCCAACTGAACACTGAAGCTTTCTTT
v_gene: TRBV4-1; d_gene: -; abundance: -; j_gene: TRBJ1-4; CDR3aa: CASSQDLGTGNEKLFF; CDR3nt: TGCGCCAGCAGCCAAGACCTCGGGACGGGGAATGAAAAACTGTTTTTT
v_gene: TRBV30; d_gene: -; abundance: many; j_gene: TRBJ1-2; CDR3aa: CAWKTIDTVYGYTF; CDR3nt: TGTGCCTGGAAAACTATCGACACAGTATATGGCTACACCTTC
v_gene: TRBV5-1; d_gene: -; abundance: -; j_gene: TRBJ1-1; CDR3aa: CASSLEGRHMNTEAFF; CDR3nt: TGCGCCAGCAGCTTGGAGGGCAGGCACATGAACACTGAAGCTTTCTTT
v_gene: TRBV11-2; d_gene: -; abundance: many; j_gene: TRBJ2-3; CDR3aa: CASRGVRGRTDTQYF; CDR3nt: TGTGCCAGCAGGGGGGTGAGGGGACGCACAGATACGCAGTATTTT
v_gene: TRBV24-1; d_gene: TRBD1; abundance: many; j_gene: TRBJ2-1; CDR3aa: CATSELGQGDYNEQFF; CDR3nt: TGTGCCACCAGTGAACTAGGACAGGGGGATTACAATGAGCAGTTCTTC
v_gene: TRBV30; d_gene: -; abundance: many; j_gene: TRBJ1-6; CDR3aa: CAWSLVYNSPLHF; CDR3nt: TGTGCCTGGAGTCTAGTCTATAATTCACCCCTCCACTTT
v_gene: TRBV2; d_gene: -; abundance: many; j_gene: TRBJ1-5; CDR3aa: CASSEQGISNQPQHF; CDR3nt: TGTGCCAGCAGTGAACAGGGGATAAGCAATCAGCCCCAGCATTTT
v_gene: TRBV15; d_gene: -; abundance: -; j_gene: TRBJ2-3; CDR3aa: CATSTGTTDTQYF; CDR3nt: TGTGCCACCAGCACCGGGACCACAGATACGCAGTATTTT
v_gene: TRBV7-6; d_gene: TRBD2; abundance: -; j_gene: TRBJ2-5; CDR3aa: CASSVGGGGPGETQYF; CDR3nt: TGTGCCAGCAGCGTCGGTGGGGGAGGGCCAGGGGAGACCCAGTACTTC
v_gene: TRBV6-9; d_gene: -; abundance: -; j_gene: TRBJ2-7; CDR3aa: CASSYVTGDYFHEQYF; CDR3nt: TGTGCCAGCAGTTACGTGACAGGGGACTACTTTCACGAGCAGTACTTC
v_gene: TRBV2; d_gene: -; abundance: -; j_gene: TRBJ2-7; CDR3aa: CASSGESSYEQYF; CDR3nt: TGTGCCAGCAGTGGGGAAAGCTCCTACGAGCAGTACTTC
v_gene: TRBV28; d_gene: -; abundance: -; j_gene: TRBJ1-2; CDR3aa: CASSFDESTGYTF; CDR3nt: TGTGCCAGCAGTTTCGATGAGTCGACGGGCTACACCTTC
v_gene: TRBV30; d_gene: TRBD1; abundance: many; j_gene: TRBJ1-2; CDR3aa: CAWTLPGQGPHYGYTF; CDR3nt: TGTGCCTGGACCCTACCGGGACAGGGCCCTCACTATGGCTACACCTTC
v_gene: TRBV28; d_gene: -; abundance: -; j_gene: TRBJ1-2; CDR3aa: CASSRPHTPMGYTF; CDR3nt: TGTGCCAGCAGTCGCCCCCACACGCCCATGGGCTACACCTTC
v_gene: TRBV28; d_gene: TRBD2; abundance: -; j_gene: TRBJ2-3; CDR3aa: CASSLTSGGLTDTQYF; CDR3nt: TGTGCCAGCAGCCTGACTAGCGGGGGACTCACAGATACGCAGTATTTT